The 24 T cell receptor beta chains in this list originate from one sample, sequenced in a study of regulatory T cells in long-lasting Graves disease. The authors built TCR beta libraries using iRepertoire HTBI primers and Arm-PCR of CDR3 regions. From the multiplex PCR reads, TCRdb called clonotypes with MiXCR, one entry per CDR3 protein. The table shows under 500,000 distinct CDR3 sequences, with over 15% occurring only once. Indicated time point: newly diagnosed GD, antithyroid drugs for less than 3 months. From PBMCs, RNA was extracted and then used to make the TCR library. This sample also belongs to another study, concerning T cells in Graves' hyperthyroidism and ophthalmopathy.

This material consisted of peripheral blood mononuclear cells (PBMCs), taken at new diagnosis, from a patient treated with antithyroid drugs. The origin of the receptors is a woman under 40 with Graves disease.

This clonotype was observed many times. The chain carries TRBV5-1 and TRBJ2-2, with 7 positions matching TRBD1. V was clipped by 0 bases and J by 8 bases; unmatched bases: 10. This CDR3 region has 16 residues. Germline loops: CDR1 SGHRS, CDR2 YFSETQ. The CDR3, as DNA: TGCGCCAGCAGCTTGGCCGAGACAGGGACGAGTGGGGAGCTGTTTTTT. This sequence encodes CASSLAETGTSGELFF.

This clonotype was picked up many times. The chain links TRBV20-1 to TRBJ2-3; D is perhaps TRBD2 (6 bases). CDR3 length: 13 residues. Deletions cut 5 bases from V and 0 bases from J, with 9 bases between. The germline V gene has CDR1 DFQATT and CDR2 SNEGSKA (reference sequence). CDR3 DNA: TGCAGTGCTGGCGGGACTAGCACAGATACGCAGTATTTT. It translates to CSAGGTSTDTQYF.

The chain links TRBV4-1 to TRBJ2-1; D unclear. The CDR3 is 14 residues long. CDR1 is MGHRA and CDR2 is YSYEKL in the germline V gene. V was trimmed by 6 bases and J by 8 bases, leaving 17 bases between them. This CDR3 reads CASRSLVRWDEQFF. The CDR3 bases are TGCGCCAGCAGGAGTCTAGTTCGGTGGGATGAGCAGTTCTTC.

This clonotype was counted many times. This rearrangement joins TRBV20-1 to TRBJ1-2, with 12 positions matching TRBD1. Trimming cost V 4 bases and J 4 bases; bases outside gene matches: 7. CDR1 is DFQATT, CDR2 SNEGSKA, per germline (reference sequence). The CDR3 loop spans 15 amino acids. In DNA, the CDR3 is TGCAGTGCTAAGGGACAGGGGGCCATTACCTATGGCTACACCTTC. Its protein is CSAKGQGAITYGYTF.

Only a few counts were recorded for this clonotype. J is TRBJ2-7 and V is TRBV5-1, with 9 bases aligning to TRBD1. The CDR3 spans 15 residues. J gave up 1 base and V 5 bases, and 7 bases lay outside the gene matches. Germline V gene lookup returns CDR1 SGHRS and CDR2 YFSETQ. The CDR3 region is CASRTGTGISYEQYF. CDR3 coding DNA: TGCGCCAGCAGGACCGGGACAGGGATATCCTACGAGCAGTACTTC.

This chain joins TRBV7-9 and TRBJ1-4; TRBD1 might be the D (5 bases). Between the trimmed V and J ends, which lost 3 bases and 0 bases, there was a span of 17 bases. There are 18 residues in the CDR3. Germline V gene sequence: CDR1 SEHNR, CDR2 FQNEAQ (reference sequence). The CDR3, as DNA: TGTGCCAGCAGCTTGGAGAGACAATGGGGGACAACTAATGAAAAACTGTTTTTT. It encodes CASSLERQWGTTNEKLFF.

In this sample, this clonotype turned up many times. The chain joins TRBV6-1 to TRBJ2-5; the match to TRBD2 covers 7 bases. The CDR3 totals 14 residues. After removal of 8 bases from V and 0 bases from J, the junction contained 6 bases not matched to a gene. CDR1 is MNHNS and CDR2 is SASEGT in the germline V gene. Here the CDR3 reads CASVVSGYQETQYF. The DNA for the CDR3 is TGTGCCAGCGTCGTTAGCGGGTACCAAGAGACCCAGTACTTC.

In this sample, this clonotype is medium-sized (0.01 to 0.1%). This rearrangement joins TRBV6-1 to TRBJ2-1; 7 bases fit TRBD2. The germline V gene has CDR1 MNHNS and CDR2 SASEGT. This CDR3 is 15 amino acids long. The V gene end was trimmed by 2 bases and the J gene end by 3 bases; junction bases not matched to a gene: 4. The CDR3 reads CASSESSGDYNEQFF. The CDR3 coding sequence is TGTGCCAGCAGTGAATCTAGCGGAGACTACAATGAGCAGTTCTTC.

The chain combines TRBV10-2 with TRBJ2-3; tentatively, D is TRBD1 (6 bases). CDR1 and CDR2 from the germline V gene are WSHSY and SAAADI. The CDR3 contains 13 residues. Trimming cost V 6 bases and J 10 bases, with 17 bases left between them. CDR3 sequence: CASSHRALRSQYF. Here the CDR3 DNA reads TGCGCCAGCAGCCACAGGGCCCTCCGATCGCAGTATTTT.

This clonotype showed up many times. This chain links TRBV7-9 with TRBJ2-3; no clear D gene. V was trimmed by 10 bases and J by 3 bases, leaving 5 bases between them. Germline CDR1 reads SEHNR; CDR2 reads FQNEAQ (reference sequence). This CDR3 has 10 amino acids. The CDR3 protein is CATDTDTQYF. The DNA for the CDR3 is TGTGCCACTGATACAGATACGCAGTATTTT.

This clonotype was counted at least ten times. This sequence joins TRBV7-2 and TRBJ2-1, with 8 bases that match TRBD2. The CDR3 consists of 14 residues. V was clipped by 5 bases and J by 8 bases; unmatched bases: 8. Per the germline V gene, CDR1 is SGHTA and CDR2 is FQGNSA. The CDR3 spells CASSRGLVGDEQFF. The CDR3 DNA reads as TGTGCCAGCAGCCGGGGACTAGTCGGGGATGAGCAGTTCTTC.

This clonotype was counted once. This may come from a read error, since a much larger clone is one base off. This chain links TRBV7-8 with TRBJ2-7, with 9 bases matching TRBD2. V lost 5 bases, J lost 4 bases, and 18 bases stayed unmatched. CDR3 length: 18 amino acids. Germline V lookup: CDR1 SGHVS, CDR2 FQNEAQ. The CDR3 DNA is TGTGCCAGCAGCGTGAGAGAAGGTACTAGCGGGTATTGGTACGAGCAGTACTTC. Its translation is CASSVREGTSGYWYEQYF.

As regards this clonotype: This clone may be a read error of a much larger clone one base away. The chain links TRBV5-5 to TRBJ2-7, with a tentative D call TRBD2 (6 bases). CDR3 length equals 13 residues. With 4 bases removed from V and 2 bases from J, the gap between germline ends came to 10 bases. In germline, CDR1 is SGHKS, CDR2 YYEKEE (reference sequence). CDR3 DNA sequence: TGTGCCAGCAGCCGCCCGGGGGCCTACGAGCAGTACTTC. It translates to CASSRPGAYEQYF.

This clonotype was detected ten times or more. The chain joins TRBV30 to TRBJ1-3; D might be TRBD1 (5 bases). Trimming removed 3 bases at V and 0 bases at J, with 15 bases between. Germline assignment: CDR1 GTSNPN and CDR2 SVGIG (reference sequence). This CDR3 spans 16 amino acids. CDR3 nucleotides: TGTGCCTGGAGCGCCCCTGGGGCCAACTCTGGAAACACCATATATTTT. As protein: CAWSAPGANSGNTIYF. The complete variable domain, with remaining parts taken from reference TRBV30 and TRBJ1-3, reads SQTIHQWPATLVQPVGSPLSLECTVEGTSNPNLYWYRQAAGRGLQLLFYSVGIGQISSEVPQNLSASRPQDRQFILSSKKLLLSDSGFYLCAWSAPGANSGNTIYFGEGSWLTVV.

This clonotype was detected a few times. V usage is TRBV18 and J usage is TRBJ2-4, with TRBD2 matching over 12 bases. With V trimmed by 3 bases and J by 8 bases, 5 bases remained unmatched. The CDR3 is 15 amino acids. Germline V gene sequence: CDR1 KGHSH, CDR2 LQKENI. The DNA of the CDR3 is TGTGCCAGCTCACCGACTAGCGGGAGTTTCGACATTCAGTACTTC. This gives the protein CASSPTSGSFDIQYF.

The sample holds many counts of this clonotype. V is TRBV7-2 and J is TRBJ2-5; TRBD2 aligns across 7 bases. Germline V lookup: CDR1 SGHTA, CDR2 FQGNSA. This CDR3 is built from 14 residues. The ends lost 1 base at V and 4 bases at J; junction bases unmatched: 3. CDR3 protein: CASSLGGRGETQYF. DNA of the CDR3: TGTGCCAGCAGCTTAGGCGGGAGAGGAGAGACCCAGTACTTC.

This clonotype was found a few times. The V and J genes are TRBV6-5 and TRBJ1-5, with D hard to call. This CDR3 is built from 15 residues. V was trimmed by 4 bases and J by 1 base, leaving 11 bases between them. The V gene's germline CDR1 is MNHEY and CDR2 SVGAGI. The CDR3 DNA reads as TGTGCCAGCAGTTCTTTTATAACGAGCAATCAGCCCCAGCATTTT. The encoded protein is CASSSFITSNQPQHF.

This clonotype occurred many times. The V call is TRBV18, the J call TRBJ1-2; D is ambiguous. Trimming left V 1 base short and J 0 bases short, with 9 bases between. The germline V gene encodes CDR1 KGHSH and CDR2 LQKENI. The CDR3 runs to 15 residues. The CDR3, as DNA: TGTGCCAGCTCACCACTACAGCAAGCTAACTATGGCTACACCTTC. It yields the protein CASSPLQQANYGYTF.

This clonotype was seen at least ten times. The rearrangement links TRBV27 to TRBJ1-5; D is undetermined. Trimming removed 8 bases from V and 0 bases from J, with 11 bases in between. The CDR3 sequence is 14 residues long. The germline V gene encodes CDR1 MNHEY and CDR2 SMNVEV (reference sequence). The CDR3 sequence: CASSPVYSNQPQHF. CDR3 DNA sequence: TGTGCCAGCTCCCCGGTCTATAGCAATCAGCCCCAGCATTTT.

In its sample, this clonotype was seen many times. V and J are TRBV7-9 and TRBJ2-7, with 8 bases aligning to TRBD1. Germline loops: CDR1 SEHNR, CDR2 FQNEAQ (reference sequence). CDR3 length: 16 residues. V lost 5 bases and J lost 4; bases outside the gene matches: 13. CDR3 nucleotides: TGTGCCAGCAGCCTCTCTCAGGGGGCGTTCCATTACGAGCAGTACTTC. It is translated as CASSLSQGAFHYEQYF. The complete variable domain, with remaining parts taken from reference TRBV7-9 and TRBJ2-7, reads DTGVSQNPRHKITKRGQNVTFRCDPISEHNRLYWYRQTLGQGPEFLTYFQNEAQLEKSRLLSDRFSAERPKGSFSTLEIQRTEQGDSAMYLCASSLSQGAFHYEQYFGPGTRLTVT.

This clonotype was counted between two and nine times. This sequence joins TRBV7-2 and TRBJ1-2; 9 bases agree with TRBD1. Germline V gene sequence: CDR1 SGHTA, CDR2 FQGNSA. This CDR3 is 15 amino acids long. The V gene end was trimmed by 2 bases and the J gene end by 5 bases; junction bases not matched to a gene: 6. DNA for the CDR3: TGTGCCAGCAGCTTAAGAACAGGGGGCGGTTATGGCTACACCTTC. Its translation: CASSLRTGGGYGYTF.

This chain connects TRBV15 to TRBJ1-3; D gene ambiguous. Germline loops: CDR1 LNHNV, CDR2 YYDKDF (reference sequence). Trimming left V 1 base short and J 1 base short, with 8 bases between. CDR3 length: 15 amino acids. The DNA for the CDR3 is TGTGCCACCAGCAGAGTAGGGAGTTCTGGAAACACCATATATTTT. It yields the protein CATSRVGSSGNTIYF.

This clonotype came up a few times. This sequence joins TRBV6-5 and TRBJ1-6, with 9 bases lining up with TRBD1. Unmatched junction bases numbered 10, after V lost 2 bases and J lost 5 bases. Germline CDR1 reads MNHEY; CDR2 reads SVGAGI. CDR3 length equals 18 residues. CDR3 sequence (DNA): TGTGCCAGCAGTTACGCAGGGACAGGGCTGCTTCATAATTCACCCCTCCACTTT. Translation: CASSYAGTGLLHNSPLHF.

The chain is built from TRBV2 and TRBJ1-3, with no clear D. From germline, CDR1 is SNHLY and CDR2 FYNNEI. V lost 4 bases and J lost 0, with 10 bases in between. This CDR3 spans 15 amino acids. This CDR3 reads CASSVVSSSGNTIYF. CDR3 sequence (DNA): TGTGCCAGCAGTGTGGTCTCGAGCTCTGGAAACACCATATATTTT.